This T cell receptor (beta chain) emerged from a study of blood T cell repertoires in COVID-19. J was trimmed by 3 bases and V by 4 bases; bases with no gene match: 9. Germline CDR1 reads LGHDT; CDR2 reads YNNKEL (reference sequence). The CDR3 sequence is 16 residues long. Participant reports of clinical history set cohort assignment. Donors in Cohort 3 counted as recovered after two negative PCRs, clearance, or symptom resolution. Clones were sequenced by immunoSEQ multiplex PCR, and TCRdb holds only the in-frame ones, with some missing. The table lists 300,000 to 400,000 clones, 80% to 90% of them singletons.

The gene calls are TRBV3-1 (or the pseudogene TRBV3-2) and TRBJ2-3, with 8 bases matching TRBD2. This TCR was recovered from a man aged 25-40 years who had recovered from COVID-19. What was sequenced was PBMCs or T cells enriched from blood (not recorded which). The DNA for the CDR3 is TGTGCCAGCAGCCGCACAACTAGCGGCTCAACAGATACGCAGTATTTT. It yields the protein CASSRTTSGSTDTQYF.